Following are 21 T cell receptor beta chains from one sample sequenced in a study of cytomegalovirus exposure and HLA in healthy donors. The PCR contained 60 Vbeta and 13 Jbeta primers. The repertoire was sequenced with immunoSEQ multiplex PCR; TCRdb's copy has only in-frame clones and lacks some. The sample gives roughly 150,000 clones, more than 65% of which show up once; approximately 6% is in the top ten. Sequenced material: PBMCs. The receptors stem from a man younger than 40 in good health and CMV-seropositive.

This clone was seen once. The chain carries TRBV28 and TRBJ1-2; D might be TRBD1 (6 bases). This CDR3 spans 13 amino acids. In germline, CDR1 is MDHEN, CDR2 SYDVKM. CDR3: CATHRAGAYGYTF. The CDR3 DNA reads TGTGCTACCCACAGGGCGGGGGCATATGGCTACACCTTC.

The genes are TRBV5-1 and TRBJ2-7, with D uncertain. V was trimmed by 1 base and J by 1 base, leaving 9 bases between them. The germline V gene encodes CDR1 SGHRS and CDR2 YFSETQ. The CDR3 loop spans 14 amino acids. In nucleotides, the CDR3 is TGCGCCAGCAGCTTGCTCCCGGGTTCCTACGAGCAGTACTTC. Translating it yields CASSLLPGSYEQYF.

This clone came up once. The chain couples TRBV19 to TRBJ1-4; 8 positions match TRBD1. CDR3 size: 13 residues. V was clipped by 4 bases and J by 8 bases; unmatched bases: 3. Germline V gives CDR1 LNHDA, CDR2 SQIVND (reference sequence). The CDR3 region is CASSTGTGEKLFF. The CDR3 coding sequence is TGTGCCAGTAGTACGGGGACAGGCGAAAAACTGTTTTTT. The full variable domain, completed using reference TRBV19 and TRBJ1-4, is DGGITQSPKYLFRKEGQNVTLSCEQNLNHDAMYWYRQDPGQGLRLIYYSQIVNDFQKGDIAEGYSVSREKKESFPLTVTSAQKNPTAFYLCASSTGTGEKLFFGSGTQLSVL.

Written as DNA, the CDR3 is TGTGCCAGCAGCCCCGCGAGTTACGAGCAGTACTTC. Translation: CASSPASYEQYF. The rearrangement links TRBV7-6 to TRBJ2-7; D not resolved. The length of the CDR3 is 12 residues. The V end lost 5 bases, the J end lost 4 bases, and 9 bases lay between the germline ends. From germline, CDR1 is SGHVS and CDR2 FNYEAQ.

This chain joins TRBV5-4 and TRBJ2-2; 7 positions agree with TRBD1. The CDR3 consists of 16 residues. The germline V gene encodes CDR1 SGHNT and CDR2 YYREEE (reference sequence). Trimming took 3 bases from V and 1 from J; bases not matched to a gene: 6. CDR3 nucleotides: TGTGCCAGCAGCTCGGGACAGTTGAGGAACACCGGGGAGCTGTTTTTT. Translating gives CASSSGQLRNTGELFF. The variable domain in full, completed from reference TRBV5-4 and TRBJ2-2, reads ETGVTQSPTHLIKTRGQQVTLRCSSQSGHNTVSWYQQALGQGPQFIFQYYREEENGRGNFPPRFSGLQFPNYSSELNVNALELDDSALYLCASSSGQLRNTGELFFGEGSRLTVL.

This sequence joins TRBV4-3 and TRBJ2-1, with D unclear. Germline V gene data show CDR1 as LGHNA and CDR2 as YSLEER. The CDR3 runs 14 residues. V lost 0 bases and J 3 bases, leaving 6 bases between the germline ends. CDR3 region: CASSQDQIYNEQFF. The CDR3 region has the DNA TGCGCCAGCAGCCAAGATCAGATCTACAATGAGCAGTTCTTC.

This chain links TRBV7-9 with TRBJ1-4; a weak D match, TRBD1 (6 bases). Trimming cost V 1 base and J 8 bases, with 14 bases left between them. Germline assignment: CDR1 SEHNR and CDR2 FQNEAQ (reference sequence). CDR3 length equals 15 residues. The CDR3, as DNA: TGTGCCAGCAGCTTAGAAATAGGGGGACAAGAAAAACTGTTTTTT. This codes for CASSLEIGGQEKLFF.

The chain uses TRBV5-4 and TRBJ1-1; D possibly corresponds to TRBD1 (6 bases). Germline V gene lookup returns CDR1 SGHNT and CDR2 YYREEE (reference sequence). The CDR3 covers 14 residues. Trimming removed 3 bases at V and 1 base at J, with 10 bases between. This CDR3 reads CASSWPTGNTEAFF. The DNA for the CDR3 is TGTGCCAGCAGCTGGCCGACAGGGAACACTGAAGCTTTCTTT.

This clone showed up just once. J is TRBJ2-1 and V is TRBV29-1; D perhaps matches TRBD1 (5 bases). In germline, CDR1 is SQVTM, CDR2 ANQGSEA. Between the trimmed V and J ends, which lost 2 bases and 4 bases, there was a span of 9 bases. This CDR3 contains 13 residues. CDR3: CSVESPGYNEQFF. The CDR3 bases are TGCAGCGTTGAAAGCCCAGGGTACAATGAGCAGTTCTTC.

CDR3 nucleotide sequence: TGTGCCAGCAGCCTAACTAGCGGGGGGACCTACGAGCAGTACTTC. It is translated as CASSLTSGGTYEQYF. This chain uses TRBV7-9 with TRBJ2-7, with 12 positions matching TRBD2. The CDR3 has 15 residues. After removal of 5 bases from V and 2 bases from J, the junction contained 4 bases not matched to a gene. Looked up from germline, CDR1 is SEHNR and CDR2 is FQNEAQ (reference sequence). The full variable domain, its missing parts supplied by reference TRBV7-9 and TRBJ2-7, is DTGVSQNPRHKITKRGQNVTFRCDPISEHNRLYWYRQTLGQGPEFLTYFQNEAQLEKSRLLSDRFSAERPKGSFSTLEIQRTEQGDSAMYLCASSLTSGGTYEQYFGPGTRLTVT.

The chain employs TRBV7-8 and TRBJ2-5, with 8 bases lining up with TRBD2. The DNA matches TRBJ2-7 better at its end, which makes the J call doubtful. The length of the CDR3 is 18 residues. CDR1 and CDR2 (germline): SGHVS, FQNEAQ. In DNA, the CDR3 is TGTGCCAGCAGCTTAGTCTCTAGCGGGCTGGGGAGCTCCTACGAGCAGTACTTC. Residues: CASSLVSSGLGSSYEQYF.

The chain carries TRBV11-2 and TRBJ2-5; a weak D match, TRBD2 (5 bases). The CDR3 sequence is 14 residues long. Germline assignment: CDR1 SGHAT and CDR2 FQNNGV. V was pared by 2 bases and J by 1 base, with 8 bases between. As DNA, the CDR3 is TGTGCCAGCAGCTTATTCCGGGGCCAAGAGACCCAGTACTTC. Amino acids: CASSLFRGQETQYF. Full variable domain (remainder filled in from reference TRBV11-2 and TRBJ2-5): EAGVAQSPRYKIIEKRQSVAFWCNPISGHATLYWYQQILGQGPKLLIQFQNNGVVDDSQLPKDRFSAERLKGVDSTLKIQPAKLEDSAVYLCASSLFRGQETQYFGPGTRLLVL.

The gene calls are TRBV15 and TRBJ2-7; 7 bases are shared with TRBD2. Germline loops: CDR1 LNHNV, CDR2 YYDKDF (reference sequence). Trimming cost V 11 bases and J 3 bases; bases outside gene matches: 19. The CDR3 contains 16 residues. The CDR3 nucleotides are TGTGCCTCTTCATCGGGACCTCGGGAGGCCCGCTACGAGCAGTACTTC. Translation: CASSSGPREARYEQYF.

V usage is TRBV11-2 and J usage is TRBJ1-5; no firm D call. Germline V gene sequence: CDR1 SGHAT, CDR2 FQNNGV. CDR3 length: 13 amino acids. Deletions cut 0 bases from V and 5 bases from J, with 5 bases between. For the CDR3, the DNA is TGTGCCAGCAGCTTAGATGGCTATCAGCCCCAGCATTTT. It specifies CASSLDGYQPQHF.

The V gene is TRBV10-1, the J gene TRBJ1-2; D is undetermined. CDR3 length equals 16 residues. Trimming left V 4 bases short and J 5 bases short, with 20 bases between. Germline lookup yields CDR1 WNHNN and CDR2 SYGVQD (reference sequence). Here the CDR3 reads CASSGRIKGPLYGYTF. For the CDR3, the DNA is TGCGCCAGCAGTGGCAGGATCAAAGGCCCTCTATATGGCTACACCTTC.

This clone was counted a single time. V usage is TRBV7-2 and J usage is TRBJ1-1, with a weak D call TRBD1 (6 bases). This CDR3 has 13 amino acids. Trimming removed 3 bases from V and 5 bases from J, with 10 bases in between. CDR1 SGHTA and CDR2 FQGNSA come from the germline V gene. The CDR3 is CASSFPGATEAFF. In nucleotides, the CDR3 is TGTGCCAGCAGCTTTCCAGGGGCAACTGAAGCTTTCTTT.

J is TRBJ2-1 and V is TRBV6-5, with 8 bases identical to TRBD2. The CDR3 has 15 residues. V was pared by 10 bases and J by 7 bases, with 15 bases of the junction left unmatched. The germline gives CDR1 MNHEY, CDR2 SVGAGI. The chain's CDR3 is CATRVGGGHSNEQFF. DNA of the CDR3: TGTGCCACCCGTGTTGGCGGGGGGCACTCTAATGAGCAGTTCTTC.

This chain links TRBV28 with TRBJ1-3; D might be TRBD1 (6 bases). This CDR3 spans 17 amino acids. V lost 7 bases and J 0 bases, leaving 19 bases between the germline ends. Germline V gene sequence: CDR1 MDHEN, CDR2 SYDVKM. This CDR3 is CASTKTQGIRSGNTIYF. The CDR3 DNA follows: TGTGCCAGCACCAAAACCCAGGGGATCCGCTCTGGAAACACCATATATTTT.

The CDR3 here is CASSRQGSYNSPLHF. The CDR3 DNA reads as TGTGCCAGCAGCCGACAGGGTTCCTATAATTCACCCCTCCACTTT. The genes are TRBV27 and TRBJ1-6, with 7 bases identical to TRBD1. CDR1 and CDR2 (germline): MNHEY, SMNVEV (reference sequence). The trim removed 6 bases at V and 1 base at J, leaving 3 bases unmatched. CDR3 size: 15 residues.

This clone was seen only once. This chain uses TRBV6-1 with TRBJ1-1; D remains ambiguous. Trimming left V 5 bases short and J 2 bases short, with 9 bases between. Germline V gene sequence: CDR1 MNHNS, CDR2 SASEGT. The CDR3 loop spans 13 amino acids. The CDR3 protein is CASSIEGNTEAFF. CDR3 nucleotide sequence: TGTGCCAGCAGTATTGAGGGAAACACTGAAGCTTTCTTT.

This clone showed up just once. The chain carries TRBV7-6 and TRBJ1-2, with a possible D match to TRBD1 (5 bases). Germline-derived CDR1 and CDR2 are SGHVS and FNYEAQ. The V end was cut by 6 bases, the J end by 8 bases, with 19 bases between. The CDR3 spans 14 residues. The CDR3 spells CASSPGGALGGYTF. The CDR3 region has the DNA TGTGCCAGCAGTCCCGGAGGGGCCCTGGGGGGCTACACCTTC.